One and the same sample provided the 17 T cell receptor beta chains below, sequenced in a study of Ad26.COV2.S vaccination and SARS-CoV-2 variants. Sequencing used immunoSEQ multiplex PCR; TCRdb keeps in-frame clones, though not all of them. The sample gives about 320,000 clones, 85% of which show up once; 2% to 2.5% is in the top ten. The treatment was: around 19 received Ad26.COV2.S at low or high dose, single or two shots; five or six received placebo; per-sample allocation not given. Each sample was drawn 63 days after the first injection (of vaccine or placebo). This specimen consisted of peripheral blood, obtained in a trial of Ad26.COV2.S vaccine versus placebo. The receptors originated from a person aged 18-60 years who received the Ad26.COV2.S COVID-19 vaccine or a placebo.

J is TRBJ2-5 and V is TRBV4-1; 14 nucleotides line up with TRBD2. V was clipped by 4 bases and J by 3 bases; unmatched bases: 4. Germline V gives CDR1 MGHRA, CDR2 YSYEKL. The length of the CDR3 is 16 residues. CDR3 sequence (DNA): TGCGCCAGCAGCCCCGGACTAGCGGGGGGAAAAGAGACCCAGTACTTC. This sequence encodes CASSPGLAGGKETQYF.

This clone was seen just once. V is TRBV11-3 and J is TRBJ2-7; 8 nucleotides line up with TRBD1. CDR1 is SGHNT and CDR2 is YENEEA in the germline V gene. V trimming: 1 base; J trimming: 4 bases; junction bases outside the gene matches: 15. The CDR3 runs 18 residues. The CDR3 sequence is CASSLVTGPRTGRYEQYF. Written as DNA, the CDR3 is TGTGCCAGCAGCTTAGTCACGGGCCCCCGGACAGGGCGTTACGAGCAGTACTTC.

The chain combines TRBV4-1 with TRBJ1-1, with D perhaps TRBD1 (5 bases). The CDR3 runs to 13 residues. CDR1 is MGHRA and CDR2 is YSYEKL in the germline V gene. Trimming stripped 3 bases from V and 7 bases from J, with 12 bases between. The CDR3 here is CASSHREGYEAFF. The CDR3 DNA is TGCGCCAGCAGCCACCGAGAGGGGTATGAAGCTTTCTTT.

The rearrangement uses TRBV7-9 and TRBJ1-1; tentatively, D is TRBD1 (6 bases). The ends were cut back, 4 bases at V and 3 bases at J, with 15 bases in the middle. This CDR3 region has 15 residues. The germline V gene encodes CDR1 SEHNR and CDR2 FQNEAQ (reference sequence). DNA of the CDR3: TGTGCCAGCAGCTCCCGCAGGGGATTTGACACTGAAGCTTTCTTT. Translating gives CASSSRRGFDTEAFF. The entire variable domain, with the rest obtained from reference TRBV7-9 and TRBJ1-1, is as follows: DTGVSQNPRHKITKRGQNVTFRCDPISEHNRLYWYRQTLGQGPEFLTYFQNEAQLEKSRLLSDRFSAERPKGSFSTLEIQRTEQGDSAMYLCASSSRRGFDTEAFFGQGTRLTVV.

V usage is TRBV10-3 and J usage is TRBJ1-2; no reliable D call. The CDR3 contains 13 residues. The V end was cut by 7 bases, the J end by 2 bases, with 11 bases between. Germline V gives CDR1 ENHRY, CDR2 SYGVKD. CDR3 amino acids: CAINKGPNYGYTF. Written as DNA, the CDR3 is TGTGCCATCAACAAGGGTCCAAACTATGGCTACACCTTC.

The genes are TRBV5-1 and TRBJ2-1, with 8 bases aligning to TRBD2. Trimming cost V 0 bases and J 6 bases; bases outside gene matches: 8. Germline V gene sequence: CDR1 SGHRS, CDR2 YFSETQ. The CDR3 sequence is 16 residues long. CDR3 DNA: TGCGCCAGCAGCTTGGATTTCCGGGGGGGCGGCAATGAGCAGTTCTTC. Its protein is CASSLDFRGGGNEQFF.

The chain links TRBV7-3 to TRBJ2-2, with 7 positions matching TRBD2. The CDR3 has 13 residues. Germline values: CDR1 SGHTA, CDR2 FQGTGA. Trimming took 1 base from V and 14 from J; bases not matched to a gene: 7. The CDR3 spells CASSLIGEGYLFF. CDR3 in DNA: TGTGCCAGCAGCTTAATCGGGGAGGGGTATCTGTTTTTT.

V and J are TRBV25-1 and TRBJ2-7; D is ambiguous. V lost 7 bases and J lost 3, with 10 bases in between. Germline V gives CDR1 MGHDK, CDR2 SYGVNS. The CDR3 spans 12 residues. CDR3 sequence: CASTSMLYEQYF. The CDR3 DNA follows: TGTGCCAGCACTTCGATGCTCTACGAGCAGTACTTC.

This clone has a single count. The rearrangement uses TRBV7-2 and TRBJ1-2; D call uncertain. Trimming pared 1 base from V and 5 bases from J, leaving 11 bases between. This CDR3 region has 14 residues. The germline V gene encodes CDR1 SGHTA and CDR2 FQGNSA. For the CDR3, the DNA is TGTGCCAGCAGCTTAGTGTCTGGGGAATATGGCTACACCTTC. Amino acids: CASSLVSGEYGYTF.

This chain links TRBV4-2 with TRBJ1-3, with D possibly TRBD1 on 5 matching bases. The CDR3 is made up of 16 amino acids. The V gene lost 0 bases and the J gene lost 4 bases, with 13 bases spanning the gap. The germline gives CDR1 LGHNA, CDR2 YNFKEQ. The CDR3 loop reads CASSQDPTRAGNTIYF. The CDR3 nucleotides are TGTGCCAGCAGCCAAGATCCAACCAGGGCCGGAAACACCATATATTTT.

To note about this clone: The sample has other DNA sequences that encode this CDR3 too. The gene calls are TRBV19 and TRBJ1-3; D uncertain. V dropped 8 bases and J dropped 0 bases, with 8 bases sitting between them. The CDR3 runs to 13 residues. Looked up from germline, CDR1 is LNHDA and CDR2 is SQIVND (reference sequence). CDR3 bases: TGTGCCAGTGCACCGAGCTCTGGAAACACCATATATTTT. Protein product: CASAPSSGNTIYF. Full variable domain (missing parts from reference TRBV19 and TRBJ1-3): DGGITQSPKYLFRKEGQNVTLSCEQNLNHDAMYWYRQDPGQGLRLIYYSQIVNDFQKGDIAEGYSVSREKKESFPLTVTSAQKNPTAFYLCASAPSSGNTIYFGEGSWLTVV.

The sample holds one count of this clone. The chain uses TRBV19 and TRBJ1-5, with 10 bases that match TRBD1. Germline CDR1 and CDR2: LNHDA and SQIVND (reference sequence). CDR3 size: 15 residues. Losses at the gene ends were 3 bases for V and 6 bases for J; bases not matched to a gene: 5. The CDR3 here is CASSMGTGVFQPQHF. CDR3 coding DNA: TGTGCCAGTAGTATGGGGACAGGGGTTTTTCAGCCCCAGCATTTT.

This clone was detected a few times. The genes are TRBV7-2 and TRBJ2-3; D is unresolved. Germline V gene sequence: CDR1 SGHTA, CDR2 FQGNSA. The CDR3 loop spans 11 amino acids. Trimming cost V 5 bases and J 6 bases, with 6 bases left between them. CDR3 region: CASSRVDTQYF. The CDR3 DNA follows: TGTGCCAGCAGCCGAGTGGATACGCAGTATTTT.

The V call is TRBV18, the J call TRBJ2-4; D tentatively reads TRBD1 or TRBD2 (6 bases each). Trimming left V 3 bases short and J 2 bases short, with 29 bases between. Germline V gene lookup returns CDR1 KGHSH and CDR2 LQKENI. The CDR3 covers 21 residues. In DNA form, the CDR3 reads TGTGCCAGCTCACCCATGAGGTTGGGGGGCGCCCCTCTTTTAACCAAAAACATTCAGTACTTC. Protein sequence: CASSPMRLGGAPLLTKNIQYF. Variable domain in full (rest from reference TRBV18 and TRBJ2-4): NAGVMQNPRHLVRRRGQEARLRCSPMKGHSHVYWYRQLPEEGLKFMVYLQKENIIDESGMPKERFSAEFPKEGPSILRIQQVVRGDSAAYFCASSPMRLGGAPLLTKNIQYFGAGTRLSVL.

The chain has TRBV6-5 and TRBJ1-1; no firm D call. Germline lookup yields CDR1 MNHEY and CDR2 SVGAGI. V was cut by 11 bases and J by 4 bases, with 17 bases left in between. The CDR3 covers 13 residues. The CDR3: CAGSHTRGTEAFF. The CDR3 region has the DNA TGTGCCGGATCCCACACAAGAGGCACTGAAGCTTTCTTT.

This clone appeared a few times. It is unclear where the CDR3 begins or ends on the DNA, so no DNA is shown, and the CDR3 is as TCRdb lists it. The chain employs TRBV7-3 and TRBJ1-4. The CDR3 comprises 15 residues, both ends counted. CDR1 is SGHTA, CDR2 FQGTGA, per germline. The CDR3 loop reads CASSPFGSAGEKLFF.

CDR3 protein: CASSIISDSRGYQPQHF. CDR3 DNA: TGTGCCAGTAGTATAATCTCTGACTCCCGGGGGTATCAGCCCCAGCATTTT. The J gene is TRBJ1-5, the V gene TRBV19; D might be TRBD1 (5 bases). The V end lost 2 bases, the J end lost 5 bases, and 19 bases lay between the germline ends. Germline V gene sequence: CDR1 LNHDA, CDR2 SQIVND (reference sequence). The CDR3 contains 17 residues.